The sequence of this T cell receptor (beta chain) was determined in a study of T cell responses to AZD1222 COVID-19 vaccine. Study results and limitations: Repertoire sampling happened only post peak T cell response. The donor group comprised mostly white British people and more females; the analysis possibly underestimated clonal diversity.

In germline, CDR1 is MNHNS, CDR2 SASEGT. This CDR3 is built from 15 residues. V gave up 0 bases and J gave up 5 bases; unmatched junction bases: 3. The sample holds a few counts of this clone. Its antigen is currently unknown. Sequenced by immunoSEQ multiplex PCR; TCRdb stores in-frame clones only, minus some. Of 150,000 or so clones in the sample, about 91% are singletons; the top ten hold 1.4%. The sequencing here drew on peripheral blood, taken on day 0 of AZD1222 vaccination. The source is an adult in good health. The rearrangement uses TRBV6-1 and TRBJ2-7; TRBD1 matches at 11 bases. The CDR3 nucleotides read TGTGCCAGCAGTGAAGCCCTGGGACAGGGGGACGAGCAGTACTTC. It encodes CASSEALGQGDEQYF.